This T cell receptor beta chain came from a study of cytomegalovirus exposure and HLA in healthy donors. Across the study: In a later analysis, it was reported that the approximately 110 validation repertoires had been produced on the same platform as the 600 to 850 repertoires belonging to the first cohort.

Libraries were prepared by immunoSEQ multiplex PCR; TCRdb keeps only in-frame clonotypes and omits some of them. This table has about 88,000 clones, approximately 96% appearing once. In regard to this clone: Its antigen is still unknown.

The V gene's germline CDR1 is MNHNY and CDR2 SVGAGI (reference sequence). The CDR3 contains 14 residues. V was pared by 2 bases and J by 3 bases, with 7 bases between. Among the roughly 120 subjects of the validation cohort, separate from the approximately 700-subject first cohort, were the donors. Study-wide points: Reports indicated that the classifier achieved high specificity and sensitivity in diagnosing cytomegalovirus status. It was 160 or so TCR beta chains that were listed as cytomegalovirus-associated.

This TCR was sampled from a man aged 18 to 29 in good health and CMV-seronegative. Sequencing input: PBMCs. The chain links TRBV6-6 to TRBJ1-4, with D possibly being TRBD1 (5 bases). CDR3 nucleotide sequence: TGTGCCAGCAGTTACAGGGGTCCTAATGAAAAACTGTTTTTT. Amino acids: CASSYRGPNEKLFF.